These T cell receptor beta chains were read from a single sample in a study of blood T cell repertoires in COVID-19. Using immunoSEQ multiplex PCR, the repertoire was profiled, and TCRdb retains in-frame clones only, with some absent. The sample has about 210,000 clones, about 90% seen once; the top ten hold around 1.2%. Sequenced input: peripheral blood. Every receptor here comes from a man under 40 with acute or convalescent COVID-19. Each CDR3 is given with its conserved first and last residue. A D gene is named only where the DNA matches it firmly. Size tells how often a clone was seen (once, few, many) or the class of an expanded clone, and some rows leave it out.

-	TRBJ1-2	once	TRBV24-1	CATGDFYGYTF	TGTGCCACCGGCGACTTCTATGGCTACACCTTC
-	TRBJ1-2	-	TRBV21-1	CASRHRQGPTF	TGTGCCAGCAGACACAGACAGGGTCCCACCTTC
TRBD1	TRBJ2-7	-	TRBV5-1	CASSLGTGGFYEQYF	TGCGCCAGCAGCTTGGGAACAGGGGGCTTCTACGAGCAGTACTTC
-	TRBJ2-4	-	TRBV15	CATSSPEAGFRNIQYF	TGTGCCACCAGCAGTCCTGAGGCTGGGTTTAGAAACATTCAGTACTTC
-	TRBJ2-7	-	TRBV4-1	CASSQGLSYEQYF	TGCGCCAGCAGCCAGGGCTTGTCCTACGAGCAGTACTTC
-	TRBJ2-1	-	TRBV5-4	CASSLDRGNEQFF	TGTGCCAGCAGCTTGGATAGGGGCAATGAGCAGTTCTTC
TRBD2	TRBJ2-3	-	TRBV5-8	CASSGTRLAGDTQYF	TGTGCCAGCAGCGGGACGCGCCTAGCGGGAGACACGCAGTATTTT
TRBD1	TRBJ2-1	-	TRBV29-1	CSDGTGSYNEQFF	TGCAGCGACGGGACAGGGTCCTACAATGAGCAGTTCTTC
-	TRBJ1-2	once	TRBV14	CASSDNGLGYTF	TGTGCCAGCAGCGACAATGGTCTCGGCTACACCTTC
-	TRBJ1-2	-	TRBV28	CASIPSPVISYGYTF	TGTGCCAGCATACCTTCGCCAGTTATTTCTTATGGCTACACCTTC
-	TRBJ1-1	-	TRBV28	CASSLGTRLDTEAFF	TGTGCCAGCAGTTTAGGTACCAGGTTGGACACTGAAGCTTTCTTT
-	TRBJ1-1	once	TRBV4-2	CASSQQGIMNTEAFF	TGTGCCAGCAGCCAACAGGGCATTATGAACACTGAAGCTTTCTTT
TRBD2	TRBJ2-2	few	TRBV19	CASSFIGRAGELFF	TGTGCCAGTAGTTTCATAGGGAGGGCCGGGGAGCTGTTTTTT
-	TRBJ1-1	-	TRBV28	CASTWGVWGTEAFF	TGTGCCAGCACCTGGGGGGTTTGGGGCACTGAAGCTTTCTTT
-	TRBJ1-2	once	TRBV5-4	CASSLPGDKGGGGYTF	TGTGCCAGCAGTCTACCAGGGGATAAGGGCGGAGGAGGCTACACCTTC
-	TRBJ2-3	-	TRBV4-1	CASRPRGESDTQYF	TGCGCCAGCAGACCCAGGGGAGAGTCAGATACGCAGTATTTT
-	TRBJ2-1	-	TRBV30	CAWSVGTWGDEQFF	TGTGCCTGGAGTGTCGGGACTTGGGGGGATGAGCAGTTCTTC
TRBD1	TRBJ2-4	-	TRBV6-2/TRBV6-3	CASSYGDRGHIQYF	TGTGCCAGCAGTTACGGTGACAGGGGACACATTCAGTACTTC
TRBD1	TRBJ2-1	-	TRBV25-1	CASSMRTGASNEQFF	TGTGCCAGCAGTATGAGGACAGGAGCTTCGAATGAGCAGTTCTTC
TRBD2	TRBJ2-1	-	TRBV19	CASTASGGKLRNEQFF	TGTGCCAGTACGGCTAGCGGGGGAAAGTTGAGGAATGAGCAGTTCTTC
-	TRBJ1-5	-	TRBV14	CASSPGGGNQPQHF	TGTGCCAGCAGCCCCGGGGGAGGGAATCAGCCCCAGCATTTT
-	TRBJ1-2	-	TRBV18	CASSPSRDGYTF	TGTGCCAGCTCACCATCCCGAGATGGCTACACCTTC
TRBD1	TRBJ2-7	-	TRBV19	CASSTPGTGGKIYF	TGTGCCAGTAGTACCCCCGGGACAGGAGGGAAGATATACTTC
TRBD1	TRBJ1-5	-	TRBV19	CASTSTGLSNQPQHF	TGTGCCAGCACTTCGACAGGGCTGAGCAATCAGCCCCAGCATTTT
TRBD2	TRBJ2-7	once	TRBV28	CASSLWPKTSGSYEQYF	TGTGCCAGCAGTTTATGGCCGAAGACTAGCGGTTCCTACGAGCAGTACTTC
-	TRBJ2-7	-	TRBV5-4	CASSFGGAKGEQYF	TGTGCCAGCAGCTTTGGGGGGGCGAAAGGGGAGCAGTACTTC
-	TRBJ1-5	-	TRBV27	CASRGGNTPQHF	TGTGCCAGCAGAGGCGGTAATACGCCCCAGCATTTT
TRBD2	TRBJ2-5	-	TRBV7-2	CASSQASGGETQYF	TGTGCCAGCAGCCAGGCTAGCGGGGGTGAGACCCAGTACTTC
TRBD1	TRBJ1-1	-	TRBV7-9	CASSLAGTGFNTEAFF	TGTGCCAGCAGCTTAGCCGGGACAGGGTTCAACACTGAAGCTTTCTTT
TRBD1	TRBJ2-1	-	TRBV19	CASSFGTGGTYNEQFF	TGTGCCAGTAGTTTTGGGACAGGGGGTACGTACAATGAGCAGTTCTTC
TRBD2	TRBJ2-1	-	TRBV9	CASSATRDRRLARGHNEQFF	TGTGCCAGCAGCGCGACCCGGGACCGCCGACTAGCACGGGGCCACAATGAGCAGTTCTTC
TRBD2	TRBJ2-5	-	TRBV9	CASSTRGLAGLYTQETQYF	TGTGCCAGCAGCACCCGGGGACTAGCGGGGTTATATACCCAAGAGACCCAGTACTTC
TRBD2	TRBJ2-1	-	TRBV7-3	CASSLQAGGPHEQFF	TGTGCCAGCAGCTTACAAGCGGGGGGGCCCCATGAGCAGTTCTTC
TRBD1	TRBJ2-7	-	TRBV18	CASSTGQGSSYEQYF	TGTGCCAGCTCAACGGGACAGGGGAGCTCCTACGAGCAGTACTTC
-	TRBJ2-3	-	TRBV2	CASSEDGGRGTDTQYF	TGTGCCAGCAGTGAAGATGGGGGCAGGGGCACAGATACGCAGTATTTT
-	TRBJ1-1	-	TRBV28	CASSSLRTAAFF	TGTGCCAGCAGTTCCCTTCGGACAGCCGCTTTCTTT
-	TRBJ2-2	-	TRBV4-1	CASSQGPNTGELFF	TGCGCCAGCAGCCAAGGGCCAAACACCGGGGAGCTGTTTTTT
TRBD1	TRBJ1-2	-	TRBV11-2	CASSLAHDRVGYTF	TGTGCCAGCAGCTTAGCCCACGACAGGGTGGGCTACACCTTC
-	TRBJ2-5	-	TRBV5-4	CASRQDTNTIETQYF	TGTGCCAGCAGGCAGGACACGAACACAATAGAGACCCAGTACTTC
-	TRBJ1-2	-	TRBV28	CASRPDPDRYYGYTF	TGTGCCAGCAGACCCGACCCTGACAGGTACTATGGCTACACCTTC
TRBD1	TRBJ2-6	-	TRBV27	CASSLIGQGLIGANVLTF	TGTGCCAGCAGTTTAATTGGACAGGGCTTAATTGGGGCCAACGTCCTGACTTTC
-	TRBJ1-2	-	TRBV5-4	CASSLDGGSYGYTF	TGTGCCAGCAGCCTGGATGGGGGGAGCTATGGCTACACCTTC
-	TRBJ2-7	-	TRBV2	CAGSRVPSYEQYF	TGTGCCGGCAGTCGAGTACCCTCCTACGAGCAGTACTTC
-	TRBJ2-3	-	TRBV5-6	CASSLILLQRSTDTQYF	TGTGCCAGCAGCTTGATCCTCCTCCAGCGTAGCACAGATACGCAGTATTTT
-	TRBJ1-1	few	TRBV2	CASSSSQWNTEAFF	TGTGCCAGCAGCTCCTCCCAGTGGAACACTGAAGCTTTCTTT
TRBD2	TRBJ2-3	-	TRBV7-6	CASSLIAGGPTDTQYF	TGTGCCAGCAGCTTAATCGCGGGGGGGCCTACAGATACGCAGTATTTT
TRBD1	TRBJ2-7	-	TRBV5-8	CASSLDRVDYEQYF	TGTGCCAGCAGCCTCGACAGGGTTGACTACGAGCAGTACTTC
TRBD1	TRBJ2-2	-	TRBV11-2	CASSSGTGATGELFF	TGTGCCAGCAGCTCAGGGACAGGGGCCACCGGGGAGCTGTTTTTT
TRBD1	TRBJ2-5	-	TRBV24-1	CATSPTLRTGAMETQYF	TGTGCCACCAGCCCCACCTTAAGGACAGGGGCGATGGAGACCCAGTACTTC
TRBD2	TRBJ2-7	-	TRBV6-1	CASSGLAGGKAYEQYF	TGTGCCAGCAGTGGACTAGCGGGAGGGAAGGCCTACGAGCAGTACTTC
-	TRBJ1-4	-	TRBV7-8	CASGLQSPANEKLFF	TGTGCCAGCGGACTCCAGAGTCCAGCTAATGAAAAACTGTTTTTT
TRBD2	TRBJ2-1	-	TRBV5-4	CASNSGRSSYNEQFF	TGTGCCAGCAACTCCGGGAGGTCGTCCTACAATGAGCAGTTCTTC
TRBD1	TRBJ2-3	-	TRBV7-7	CASSLSPGGEDTQYF	TGTGCTAGCAGCTTATCCCCAGGGGGCGAAGATACGCAGTATTTT
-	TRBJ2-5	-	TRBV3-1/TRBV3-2	CASSRRDSGETQYF	TGTGCCAGCAGCCGGCGGGATTCGGGGGAGACCCAGTACTTC